The 6 T cell receptor beta chains in this list originate from one sample, sequenced in a study of response to subunit inactivated influenza vaccine. TCRdb redid the calling of the RT-PCR reads with MiXCR, one entry per CDR3 protein. The repertoire holds some 570,000 distinct CDR3 sequences, with about 11% as singletons. These data are also associated with another study on T cells expressing NK-cell markers. From that study: With UMIs, 5'RACE template switching was used to make TCR beta cDNA.

This specimen was PBMCs from blood, taken on the day of vaccination. Source of these receptors: a man aged 45-60 years who received an inactivated influenza vaccine.

V and J are TRBV18 and TRBJ2-7; D is unclear. Germline V gene data show CDR1 as KGHSH and CDR2 as LQKENI. V lost 4 bases and J 0 bases, leaving 10 bases between the germline ends. The CDR3 length is 14 residues. The CDR3 protein is CASSLSHSSYEQYF. CDR3 in DNA: TGTGCCAGCTCACTATCCCATTCCTCCTACGAGCAGTACTTC.

This chain joins TRBV5-1 and TRBJ2-7; 12 nucleotides agree with TRBD2. The length of the CDR3 is 16 residues. V shed 4 bases, J shed 0 bases, and the junction held 5 bases outside the gene matches. CDR1 SGHRS and CDR2 YFSETQ come from the germline V gene. DNA for the CDR3: TGCGCCAGCAGCCTAAGGACTAGCGGGGTCTCCTACGAGCAGTACTTC. This encodes CASSLRTSGVSYEQYF.

The sample holds a few counts of this clonotype. The V call is TRBV20-1, the J call TRBJ1-5; TRBD1 matches 7 bases. This CDR3 is built from 14 residues. The germline V gene encodes CDR1 DFQATT and CDR2 SNEGSKA (reference sequence). V gave up 5 bases and J gave up 2 bases; unmatched junction bases: 6. The CDR3 loop reads CSAVTTGGNQPQHF. In nucleotides, the CDR3 is TGCAGTGCTGTAACCACAGGGGGCAATCAGCCCCAGCATTTT.

This clonotype was seen more than once but under ten times. V gene TRBV9 combines with J gene TRBJ2-2, with a tentative D call TRBD1 (6 bases). V lost 0 bases, J lost 7 bases, and 10 bases lay in between. CDR1 and CDR2 from the germline V gene are SGDLS and YYNGEE. This CDR3 region has 14 residues. CDR3 sequence: CASSVEGGFGELFF. In DNA form, the CDR3 reads TGTGCCAGCAGCGTAGAAGGGGGTTTCGGGGAGCTGTTTTTT.

This clonotype was seen more than once but under ten times. The chain has TRBV10-3 and TRBJ1-1; possibly TRBD1 for D (5 bases). The CDR3 has 17 residues. V was cut by 0 bases and J by 1 base, with 15 bases left in between. CDR1 is ENHRY, CDR2 SYGVKD, per germline. The CDR3 DNA reads TGTGCCATCAGTGAGTCGTCCGGGGGAATCTCGAACACTGAAGCTTTCTTT. It encodes CAISESSGGISNTEAFF.

This clonotype was seen many times. The chain joins TRBV24-1 to TRBJ2-2; D is undetermined. V dropped 5 bases and J dropped 7 bases, with 4 bases sitting between them. This CDR3 has 11 amino acids. Germline-derived CDR1 and CDR2 are KGHDR and SFDVKD. The CDR3 spells CATSVGGELFF. The CDR3 bases are TGTGCCACCAGTGTCGGCGGGGAGCTGTTTTTT.